This T cell receptor beta chain was recovered during a study of shared clonotypes between healthy human individuals. Study information: The plates for each donor numbered three CD4 naive, three CD4 memory, two CD8 naive and one CD8 memory. Study-level points and caveats: Among donors, sharing of clonotypes was expected to be affected by sequencing depth.

Note on this clone: Its antigen remains unknown.

The CDR3 length is 15 residues. CDR1 SNHLY and CDR2 FYNNEI come from the germline V gene. V lost 6 bases, J lost 6 bases, and 6 bases stayed unmatched. The DNA input per sorted-subset replicate PCR was 200 ng, corresponding to some 30,000 T cell genomes. Profiling relied on immunoSEQ multiplex PCR, and the TCRdb table lists in-frame clones only, not all of them. The sample carries a few million clones, around 94% recorded once. Division of CD4+ cells produced a CD45RA+ naive subset and a CD45RA-negative memory subset. This clonotype was obtained from a man between 18 and 35 years old in good health. The chain combines TRBV2 with TRBJ2-1, with 12 bases fitting TRBD2. The sequenced sample was naive CD4+ T cells sorted from blood. Subset here: CD45RA+ positively selected. CDR3 protein: CASRRGTSGRNEQFF. DNA for the CDR3: TGTGCCAGCAGGAGGGGGACTAGCGGGCGCAATGAGCAGTTCTTC.